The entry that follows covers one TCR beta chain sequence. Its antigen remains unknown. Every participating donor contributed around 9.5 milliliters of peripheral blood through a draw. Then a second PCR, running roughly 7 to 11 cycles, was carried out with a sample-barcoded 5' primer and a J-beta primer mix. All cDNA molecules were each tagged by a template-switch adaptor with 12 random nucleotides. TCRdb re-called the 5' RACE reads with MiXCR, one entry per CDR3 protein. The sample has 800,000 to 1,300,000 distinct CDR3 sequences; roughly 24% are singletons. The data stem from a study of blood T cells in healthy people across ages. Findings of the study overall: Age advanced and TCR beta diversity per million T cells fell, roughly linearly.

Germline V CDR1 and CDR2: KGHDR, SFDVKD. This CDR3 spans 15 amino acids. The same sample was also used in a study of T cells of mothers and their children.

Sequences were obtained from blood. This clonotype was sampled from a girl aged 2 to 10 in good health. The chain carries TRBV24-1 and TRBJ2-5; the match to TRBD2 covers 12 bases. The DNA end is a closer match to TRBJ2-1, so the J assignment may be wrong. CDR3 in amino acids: CATSVLTSGRNEQFF. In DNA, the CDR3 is TGTGCCACCAGTGTCTTAACTAGCGGGAGGAATGAGCAGTTCTTC.